This paragraph covers one TCR beta chain sequence. Its antigen is currently unknown. These data belong to a study of cytomegalovirus exposure and HLA in healthy donors. Study-wide findings and caveats: When analyzed later, a missense DCLRE1C variant was found to be linked to TCR beta V- and J-gene trimming.

It was with 60 Vbeta and 13 Jbeta primers that the PCR ran. Authors' processing steps: Unique TCR beta chains totaled roughly 80 million in a later count, with around 11 million of them shared. Sequencing was performed with immunoSEQ multiplex PCR; in TCRdb, only in-frame clones are kept and a portion is missing. The DNA gave D and trimming, while V, J and clone size come from that table. Its table records more than 55,000 clones. The V and J ends lost 4 bases and 7 bases, in that order; junction bases with no gene match: 13. The CDR3 covers 17 residues. From germline, CDR1 is MGHDK and CDR2 SYGVNS. The specimen was PBMCs. This receptor was taken from a woman in her thirties or forties in good health and CMV-seropositive. The rearrangement links TRBV25-1 to TRBJ2-1, with 10 bases matching TRBD1. The CDR3 DNA reads TGTGCCAGCAGTGGAAGGACAGGGGGGGGGCCTCCGAATGAGCAGTTCTTC. Translating gives CASSGRTGGGPPNEQFF.